Detailed here is one T cell receptor (beta chain). The antigen is undetermined. This sample is drawn from a study of cytomegalovirus exposure and HLA in healthy donors. Study-wide results and limits: Accurate HLA-A and HLA-B prediction from TCR beta sequences was reported for most subjects.

The CDR3 runs to 15 residues. With 0 bases removed from V and 8 bases from J, the gap between germline ends came to 16 bases. Germline V lookup: CDR1 SGHDN, CDR2 FVKESK. PCR employed 60 Vbeta and 13 Jbeta primers. As originally analysed: The count from a later analysis was some 81 million unique TCR beta chains, about 10 million of them shared. Clones were sequenced by immunoSEQ multiplex PCR, and TCRdb holds only the in-frame ones, with some missing. That table furnishes V, J and clone size, whereas the DNA furnished D and trimming. The sample has about 180,000 clones, under 90% seen once; the top ten hold 6% to 7.5%.

The J gene is TRBJ1-2, the V gene TRBV14; D not resolved. Sequencing was carried out using PBMCs. This receptor was taken from a man aged 25 to 45 in good health and CMV-seropositive. CDR3 sequence (DNA): TGTGCCAGCAGCCAAGATGTCAGCTGGGCAGGCGGCTACACCTTC. This gives the protein CASSQDVSWAGGYTF.